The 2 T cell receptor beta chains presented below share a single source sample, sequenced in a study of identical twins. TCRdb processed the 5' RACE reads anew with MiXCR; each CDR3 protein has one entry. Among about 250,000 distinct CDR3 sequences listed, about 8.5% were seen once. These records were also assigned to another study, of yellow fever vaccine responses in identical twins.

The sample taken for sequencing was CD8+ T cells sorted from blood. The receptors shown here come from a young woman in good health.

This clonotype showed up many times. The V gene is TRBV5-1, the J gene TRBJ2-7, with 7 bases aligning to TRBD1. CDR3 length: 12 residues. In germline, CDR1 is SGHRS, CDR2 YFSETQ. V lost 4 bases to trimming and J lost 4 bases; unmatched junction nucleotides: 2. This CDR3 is CASSGDRYEQYF. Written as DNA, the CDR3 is TGCGCCAGCAGCGGGGACAGATACGAGCAGTACTTC.

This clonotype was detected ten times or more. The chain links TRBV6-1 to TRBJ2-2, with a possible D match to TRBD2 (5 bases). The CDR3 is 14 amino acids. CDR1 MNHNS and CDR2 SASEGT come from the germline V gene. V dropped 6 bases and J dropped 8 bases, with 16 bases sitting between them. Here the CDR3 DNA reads TGTGCCAGCAGCCCACCAACTAGTGTTGGGGAGCTGTTTTTT. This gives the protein CASSPPTSVGELFF.